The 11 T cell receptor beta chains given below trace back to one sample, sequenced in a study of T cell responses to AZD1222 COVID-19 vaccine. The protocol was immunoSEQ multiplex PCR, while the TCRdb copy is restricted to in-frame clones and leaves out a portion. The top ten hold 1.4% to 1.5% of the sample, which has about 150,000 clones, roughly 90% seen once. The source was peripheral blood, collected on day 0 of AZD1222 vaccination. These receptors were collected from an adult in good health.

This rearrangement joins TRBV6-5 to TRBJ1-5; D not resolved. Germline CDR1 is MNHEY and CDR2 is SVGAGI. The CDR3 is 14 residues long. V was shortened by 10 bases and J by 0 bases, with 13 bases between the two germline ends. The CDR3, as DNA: TGTGCCACCTGGACGTTGAATAGCAATCAGCCCCAGCATTTT. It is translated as CATWTLNSNQPQHF.

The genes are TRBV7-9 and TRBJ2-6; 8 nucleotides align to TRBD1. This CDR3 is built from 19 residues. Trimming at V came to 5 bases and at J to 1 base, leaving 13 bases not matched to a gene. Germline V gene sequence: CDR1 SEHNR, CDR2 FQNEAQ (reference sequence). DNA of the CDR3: TGTGCCAGCAGCCAGACAAACAGGGGGGAACTTTCTGGGGCCAACGTCCTGACTTTC. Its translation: CASSQTNRGELSGANVLTF.

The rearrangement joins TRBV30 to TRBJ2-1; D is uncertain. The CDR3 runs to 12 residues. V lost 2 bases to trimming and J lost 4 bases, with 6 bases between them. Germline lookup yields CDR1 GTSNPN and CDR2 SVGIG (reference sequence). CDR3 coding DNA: TGTGCCTGGAGTCCGGAGTACAATGAGCAGTTCTTC. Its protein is CAWSPEYNEQFF. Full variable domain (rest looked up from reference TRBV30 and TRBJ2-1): SQTIHQWPATLVQPVGSPLSLECTVEGTSNPNLYWYRQAAGRGLQLLFYSVGIGQISSEVPQNLSASRPQDRQFILSSKKLLLSDSGFYLCAWSPEYNEQFFGPGTRLTVL.

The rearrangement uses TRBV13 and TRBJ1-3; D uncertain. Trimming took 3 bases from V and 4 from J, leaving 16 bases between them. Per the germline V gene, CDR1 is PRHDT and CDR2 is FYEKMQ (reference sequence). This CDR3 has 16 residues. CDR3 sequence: CASSFRAPGGGNTIYF. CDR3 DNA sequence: TGTGCCAGCAGCTTCCGGGCCCCCGGCGGGGGAAACACCATATATTTT.

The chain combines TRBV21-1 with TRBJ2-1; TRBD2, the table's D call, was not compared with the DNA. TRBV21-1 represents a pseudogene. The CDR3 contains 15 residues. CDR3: CASSNGEGTYNEQFF. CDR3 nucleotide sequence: TGTGCCAGCAGCAATGGAGAAGGCACCTACAATGAGCAGTTCTTC.

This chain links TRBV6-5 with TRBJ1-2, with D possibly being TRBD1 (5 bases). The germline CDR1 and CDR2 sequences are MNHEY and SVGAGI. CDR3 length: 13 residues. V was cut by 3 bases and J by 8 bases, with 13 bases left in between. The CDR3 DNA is TGTGCCAGCAGTTATACGGGGGAGCAGGGCTACACCTTC. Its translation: CASSYTGEQGYTF.

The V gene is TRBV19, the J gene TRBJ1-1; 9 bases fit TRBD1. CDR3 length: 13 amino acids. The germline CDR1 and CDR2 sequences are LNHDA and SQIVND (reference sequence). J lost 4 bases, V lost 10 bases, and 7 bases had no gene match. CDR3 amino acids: CATSGTGLTEAFF. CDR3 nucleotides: TGTGCCACCTCCGGGACAGGGCTCACTGAAGCTTTCTTT.

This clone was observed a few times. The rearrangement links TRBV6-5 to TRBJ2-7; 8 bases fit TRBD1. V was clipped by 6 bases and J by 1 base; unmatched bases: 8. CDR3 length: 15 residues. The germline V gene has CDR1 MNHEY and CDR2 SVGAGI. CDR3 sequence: CASRGGTGLSYEQYF. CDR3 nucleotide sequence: TGTGCCAGCAGAGGGGGGACAGGACTTTCCTACGAGCAGTACTTC.

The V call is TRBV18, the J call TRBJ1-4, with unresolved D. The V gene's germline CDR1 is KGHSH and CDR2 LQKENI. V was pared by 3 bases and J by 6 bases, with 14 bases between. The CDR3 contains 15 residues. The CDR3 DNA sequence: TGTGCCAGCTCACCTTACGCGGGCCTTGATGAAAAACTGTTTTTT. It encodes CASSPYAGLDEKLFF.

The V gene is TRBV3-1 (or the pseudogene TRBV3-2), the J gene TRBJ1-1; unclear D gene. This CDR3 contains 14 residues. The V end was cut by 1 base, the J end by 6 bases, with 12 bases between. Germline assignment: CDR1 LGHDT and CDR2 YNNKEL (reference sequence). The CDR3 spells CASSQGVGSAEAFF. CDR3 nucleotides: TGTGCCAGCAGCCAAGGCGTGGGATCGGCTGAAGCTTTCTTT.

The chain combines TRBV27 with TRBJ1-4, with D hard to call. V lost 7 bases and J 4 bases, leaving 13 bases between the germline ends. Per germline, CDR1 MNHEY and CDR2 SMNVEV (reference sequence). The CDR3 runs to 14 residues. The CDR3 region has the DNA TGTGCCAGCAAGAAAGGACGGAATAATGAAAAACTGTTTTTT. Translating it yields CASKKGRNNEKLFF.